This T cell receptor (beta chain) comes out of a study of CD8 T cells in ankylosing spondylitis. TCRdb reprocessed the 5' RACE reads via MiXCR and lists one record per CDR3 protein. The sample holds about 150,000 distinct CDR3 sequences; roughly 44% are singletons and the top ten take roughly 15%. This clonotype was counted at least ten times. The CDR3 extends over 13 amino acids. Trimming left V 3 bases short and J 2 bases short, with 8 bases between. The sequenced sample consisted of synovial fluid, either unsorted or a sorted T cell fraction (not recorded which). The source of this sequence is a male donor with ankylosing spondylitis. The rearrangement joins TRBV12-3 or TRBV12-4 to TRBJ2-7; TRBD2 might be the D (6 bases). CDR3 region: CASSFGRPYEQYF. CDR3 bases: TGTGCCAGCAGTTTTGGGAGGCCCTACGAGCAGTACTTC.